This T cell receptor beta chain was obtained from a study of T-cell reconstitution after alpha-beta-depleted transplantation in children. Study findings and constraints: At around two months after transplant, the alpha-beta T cells were reportedly derived from several hundred expanded clones that came from non-depleted graft cells. Some patients' high day-60 TCRbeta diversity was traced to surviving recipient T cells and thymic progenitors.

Unique molecular identifiers featured in how the TCRbeta library was prepared. One entry per CDR3 protein, called by TCRdb with MiXCR from the PCR reads. The sample contains approximately 130,000 distinct CDR3 sequences, approximately 8.7% of which appear only once. The CDR3 spans 15 residues. V lost 0 bases and J 6 bases, leaving 18 bases between the germline ends. In germline, CDR1 is DFQATT, CDR2 SNEGSKA (reference sequence). A note on this clonotype: Its antigen remains unknown.

Sequencing was performed on PBMCs, mostly from graft donor cells, taken 180 days after TCRalphabeta/CD19-depleted stem cell transplant. This chain connects TRBV20-1 to TRBJ2-7; D gene uncertain. This sequence was found in a girl under two years old who had a stem cell transplant for combined immunodeficiency, so the T cells may come from the graft donor. CDR3 residues: CSARDWAGPMAEQYF. CDR3 nucleotides: TGCAGTGCTAGAGATTGGGCAGGTCCCATGGCCGAGCAGTACTTC.